A selection of T cell receptor beta chains follows, all from one sample in a study of identical twins. TCRdb called the 5' RACE reads again in MiXCR, with one record for every CDR3 protein. Of more than 600,000 distinct CDR3 sequences listed, 15% to 20% are singletons. The sample was also reused in another study, on T cells expressing NK-cell markers.

The sequencing input was PBMCs. These receptors were taken from a woman under 30 in good health. Each CDR3 is given with its conserved first and last residue. The D gene is left open where the match is weak. For some rows the clone size is stated as once, few or many, or as a class when expanded; others skip it.

TRBJ2-7,TRBD2,TRBV6-1,many,CASKTSGIIYEQYF,TGTGCCAGCAAGACTAGCGGCATCATCTACGAGCAGTACTTC
TRBJ1-2,.,TRBV5-1,.,CASSLRGHGYTF,TGCGCCAGCAGCTTGCGGGGGCACGGCTACACCTTC
TRBJ1-2,.,TRBV2,.,CASSAWRGTYGYTF,TGTGCCAGCAGCGCCTGGCGGGGGACCTATGGCTACACCTTC
TRBJ1-2,.,TRBV12-3/TRBV12-4,.,CASSPSFDGYTF,TGTGCCAGCAGCCCCTCTTTTGATGGCTACACCTTC
TRBJ2-1,TRBD2,TRBV7-9,.,CASSTSLAGHSNEQFF,TGTGCCAGCAGCACCTCACTAGCGGGGCATTCCAATGAGCAGTTCTTC
TRBJ2-2,.,TRBV20-1,.,CSARGDFRGGELFF,TGCAGTGCTAGAGGGGACTTTAGGGGCGGGGAGCTGTTTTTT
TRBJ2-7,TRBD1,TRBV10-2,.,CASSDGQGAYEQYF,TGCGCCAGCAGTGACGGACAGGGGGCCTACGAGCAGTACTTC
TRBJ1-1,.,TRBV4-1,few,CASRAVGTEAFF,TGCGCCAGCCGAGCTGTTGGCACTGAAGCTTTCTTT
TRBJ2-3,TRBD2,TRBV5-1,.,CASSRGTSATDTQYF,TGCGCCAGCAGCCGGGGGACTAGCGCGACAGATACGCAGTATTTT
TRBJ1-3,.,TRBV6-1,few,CASSRGATGPSGNTIYF,TGTGCCAGCAGCCGGGGGGCAACAGGACCCTCTGGAAACACCATATATTTT
TRBJ1-1,.,TRBV7-2,.,CASSLGYRPPNTEAFF,TGTGCCAGCAGCTTAGGATACAGGCCCCCGAACACTGAAGCTTTCTTT
TRBJ2-7,.,TRBV30,.,CAWSGFSAGSSYEQYF,TGTGCCTGGAGTGGCTTCTCGGCTGGGAGCTCCTACGAGCAGTACTTC
TRBJ2-5,.,TRBV6-5,.,CASKEGMGTQYF,TGTGCCAGCAAGGAGGGAATGGGGACCCAGTACTTC
TRBJ1-6,TRBD1,TRBV6-1,few,CASRPGQGAMNSPLHF,TGTGCCAGCCGGCCGGGACAGGGCGCCATGAATTCACCCCTCCACTTT
TRBJ2-7,.,TRBV25-1,few,CASSESGWEQYF,TGTGCCAGCAGTGAATCAGGATGGGAGCAGTACTTC
TRBJ2-3,TRBD1,TRBV20-1,.,CSASDRVADTQYF,TGCAGTGCTTCCGACAGGGTGGCAGATACGCAGTATTTT
TRBJ2-2,.,TRBV6-2/TRBV6-3,few,CASSYWALGTGELFF,TGTGCCAGCAGTTACTGGGCGCTGGGCACCGGGGAGCTGTTTTTT
TRBJ2-1,.,TRBV27,.,CASSFYAEQFF,TGTGCCAGCAGTTTCTATGCTGAGCAGTTCTTC
TRBJ2-3,.,TRBV7-9,few,CASSSTHGYTDTQYF,TGTGCCAGCAGCTCAACGCACGGGTACACAGATACGCAGTATTTT
TRBJ2-1,.,TRBV10-3,many,CAISQLDLHEQFF,TGTGCCATCAGTCAACTAGACTTACACGAGCAGTTCTTC
TRBJ2-1,TRBD2,TRBV6-1,.,CASRIGLAPSYNEQFF,TGTGCCAGCAGAATAGGACTAGCCCCCTCCTACAATGAGCAGTTCTTC
TRBJ2-6,.,TRBV7-2,few,CASSAKTGANVLTF,TGTGCCAGCAGCGCCAAAACTGGGGCCAACGTCCTGACTTTC
TRBJ2-2,.,TRBV7-9,.,CASSLAPANTGELFF,TGTGCCAGCAGCTTAGCGCCTGCTAACACCGGGGAGCTGTTTTTT
TRBJ1-3,.,TRBV4-2,few,CASSQDQFNSGNTIYF,TGTGCCAGCAGCCAAGACCAATTCAACTCTGGAAACACCATATATTTT
TRBJ2-7,.,TRBV25-1,few,CASSASGAFYEQYF,TGTGCCAGCAGTGCATCTGGGGCCTTCTACGAGCAGTACTTC
TRBJ2-5,.,TRBV5-1,.,CASSLVVDQETQYF,TGCGCCAGCAGCTTGGTGGTAGACCAAGAGACCCAGTACTTC
TRBJ1-3,.,TRBV7-6,.,CASTPAPGPSGNTIYF,TGTGCCAGCACACCAGCCCCAGGACCCTCTGGAAACACCATATATTTT
TRBJ2-1,.,TRBV30,.,CAWSPTSYDNEQFF,TGTGCCTGGAGTCCGACTAGTTATGACAATGAGCAGTTCTTC
TRBJ1-1,.,TRBV5-1,few,CASSPDRSSEAFF,TGCGCCAGCAGCCCCGACAGATCCTCTGAAGCTTTCTTT
TRBJ2-3,.,TRBV6-2/TRBV6-3,few,CASSYSESSTQYF,TGTGCCAGCAGTTACTCAGAGAGTAGCACGCAGTATTTT
TRBJ2-5,TRBD2,TRBV3-1,few,CASFLAGGQETQYF,TGTGCCAGCTTCCTAGCGGGGGGGCAAGAGACCCAGTACTTC
TRBJ2-3,TRBD2,TRBV20-1,few,CSAFQAGGTDTQYF,TGCAGTGCTTTCCAAGCGGGAGGCACAGATACGCAGTATTTT
TRBJ2-5,TRBD2,TRBV5-1,.,CASSGSGIQETQYF,TGCGCCAGCAGCGGAAGCGGGATCCAAGAGACCCAGTACTTC
TRBJ2-1,.,TRBV7-9,few,CASSLTASRNEQFF,TGTGCCAGCAGCTTAACCGCTAGCCGCAATGAGCAGTTCTTC
TRBJ1-3,.,TRBV20-1,.,CSARGSLLSGNTIYF,TGCAGTGCTAGAGGCAGCCTTCTCTCTGGAAACACCATATATTTT
TRBJ1-1,TRBD1,TRBV5-8,few,CASSLDPTGVGGTEAFF,TGTGCCAGCAGCTTGGACCCGACAGGGGTTGGGGGCACTGAAGCTTTCTTT
TRBJ2-1,.,TRBV7-9,few,CASSLASGGTHNEQFF,TGTGCCAGCAGCTTAGCCAGCGGCGGCACCCACAATGAGCAGTTCTTC
TRBJ2-3,.,TRBV10-3,.,CAISATSRNTDTQYF,TGTGCCATCAGTGCAACTAGCCGCAACACAGATACGCAGTATTTT
TRBJ2-3,TRBD1,TRBV3-1,.,CASSPRDRDPTDTQYF,TGTGCCAGCAGCCCCCGGGACAGGGATCCCACAGATACGCAGTATTTT